These 20 T cell receptor beta chains share one sample of origin, sequenced in a study of shared T cell receptors in the human thymus. TCRdb's copy holds only in-frame clones and misses some; the assay was immunoSEQ multiplex PCR. The table shows more than 550,000 clones, with 70% to 90% occurring only once. This sample was shared with a second study, whose subject was human thymus T cells.

Source material: thymocytes. These receptors came from a girl in the first two years of life with a congenital heart defect.

The CDR3 region is CASRNDRGSYNEQFF. The CDR3 coding sequence is TGTGCCAGCAGAAATGACAGGGGCTCCTACAATGAGCAGTTCTTC. V gene TRBV27 combines with J gene TRBJ2-1, with 8 bases aligning to TRBD1. Germline V gene sequence: CDR1 MNHEY, CDR2 SMNVEV (reference sequence). V lost 6 bases, J lost 0 bases, and 4 bases stayed unmatched. The CDR3 consists of 15 residues.

The chain links TRBV4-1 to TRBJ2-4, with TRBD1 matching 10 bases. J was trimmed by 8 bases and V by 4 bases; bases with no gene match: 14. Germline lookup yields CDR1 MGHRA and CDR2 YSYEKL. This CDR3 comprises 17 residues. The CDR3 bases are TGCGCCAGCAGCCGCACAGACCCGGGACAGGGGTTATACATTCAGTACTTC. Its protein product is CASSRTDPGQGLYIQYF.

The V call is TRBV7-6, the J call TRBJ2-2; weak D call: TRBD1 (6 bases). This CDR3 is 19 amino acids long. Germline V gives CDR1 SGHVS, CDR2 FNYEAQ. The V and J ends lost 5 bases and 0 bases respectively, with 22 bases between them. The DNA of the CDR3 is TGTGCCAGCAGCGAAAAGCCAGGGGCCTCGCATTCGAACACCGGGGAGCTGTTTTTT. Translating gives CASSEKPGASHSNTGELFF.

This clone has only one observation. The chain couples TRBV9 to TRBJ2-1, with a weak D call TRBD2 (6 bases). Germline CDR1 is SGDLS and CDR2 is YYNGEE. The CDR3 sequence is 15 residues long. The V gene lost 0 bases and the J gene lost 5 bases, with 12 bases spanning the gap. Here the CDR3 reads CASSVASSDHNEQFF. The CDR3 DNA sequence: TGTGCCAGCAGCGTAGCTTCTAGCGACCACAATGAGCAGTTCTTC.

The rearrangement joins TRBV7-9 to TRBJ2-3; tentatively, D is TRBD1 (6 bases). With 2 bases removed from V and 1 base from J, the gap between germline ends came to 10 bases. CDR3 size: 15 residues. Looked up from germline, CDR1 is SEHNR and CDR2 is FQNEAQ (reference sequence). In DNA form, the CDR3 reads TGTGCCAGCAGCTTATCGTCAGGGGGCACAGATACGCAGTATTTT. Protein sequence: CASSLSSGGTDTQYF. Full variable domain (remainder filled in from reference TRBV7-9 and TRBJ2-3): DTGVSQNPRHKITKRGQNVTFRCDPISEHNRLYWYRQTLGQGPEFLTYFQNEAQLEKSRLLSDRFSAERPKGSFSTLEIQRTEQGDSAMYLCASSLSSGGTDTQYFGPGTRLTVL.

The chain employs TRBV4-3 and TRBJ2-3; 7 bases map to TRBD2. Germline trimming cut 0 bases from V and 2 bases from J; bases unmatched to any gene: 11. CDR3 length: 18 amino acids. The germline V gene has CDR1 LGHNA and CDR2 YSLEER. CDR3 nucleotides: TGCGCCAGCAGCCAAGAGTCTTCAGCGGGGCTGCCCACAGATACGCAGTATTTT. Translating gives CASSQESSAGLPTDTQYF.

CDR3 DNA sequence: TGCGCCAGCAAATTCGGGGGGGCGACAACTGAAGCTTTCTTT. Translation: CASKFGGATTEAFF. The chain has TRBV5-1 and TRBJ1-1; a weak D match, TRBD1 (6 bases). CDR3 length: 14 amino acids. CDR1 and CDR2 from the germline V gene are SGHRS and YFSETQ. The V and J ends lost 6 bases and 5 bases respectively, with 17 bases between them.

CDR3 protein: CASSLGPGGKAYEQYF. Written as DNA, the CDR3 is TGTGCCAGCAGCTTAGGCCCCGGGGGGAAGGCCTACGAGCAGTACTTC. The chain carries TRBV13 and TRBJ2-7; 7 nucleotides align to TRBD2. This CDR3 region has 16 residues. Trimming at V came to 0 bases and at J to 2 bases, leaving 7 bases not matched to a gene. The germline V gene has CDR1 PRHDT and CDR2 FYEKMQ (reference sequence).

The chain has TRBV12-5 and TRBJ2-7; D is perhaps TRBD2 (5 bases). Trimming shortened V by 5 bases and J by 3 bases, and 14 bases separated the two germline ends. The CDR3 sequence is 14 residues long. Germline V gene sequence: CDR1 LGHNT, CDR2 FRNRAP. CDR3 protein: CASGGGLRHYEQYF. For the CDR3, the DNA is TGTGCTAGTGGTGGTGGACTCCGACACTACGAGCAGTACTTC.

The rearrangement links TRBV7-2 to TRBJ2-6; the match to TRBD2 covers 7 bases. In germline, CDR1 is SGHTA, CDR2 FQGNSA. CDR3 length: 15 residues. The V and J ends lost 7 bases and 3 bases, in that order; junction bases with no gene match: 6. CDR3 sequence (DNA): TGTGCCAGCAACACCTGGGGGGGTGGGGCCAACGTCCTGACTTTC. Protein product: CASNTWGGGANVLTF.

V usage is TRBV5-4 and J usage is TRBJ2-7; D uncertain. This CDR3 has 16 residues. Trimming cost V 0 bases and J 0 bases, with 13 bases left between them. Germline V lookup: CDR1 SGHNT, CDR2 YYREEE (reference sequence). CDR3 protein: CASSLAPPLSSYEQYF. Here the CDR3 DNA reads TGTGCCAGCAGCTTGGCCCCTCCCCTTAGCTCCTACGAGCAGTACTTC.

The rearrangement links TRBV11-2 to TRBJ1-6; tentatively, D is TRBD1 (6 bases). This CDR3 is built from 17 residues. Germline V gives CDR1 SGHAT, CDR2 FQNNGV. V lost 2 bases and J 5 bases, leaving 16 bases between the germline ends. CDR3 sequence reads: CASSLPRRTVDNSPLHF. CDR3 coding DNA: TGTGCCAGCAGCTTACCCCGGCGGACAGTAGATAATTCACCCCTCCACTTT.

This clone was found once. The chain links TRBV7-9 to TRBJ2-7; TRBD1 is a possible D gene (8 bases). Trimming removed 5 bases from V and 1 base from J, with 15 bases in between. This CDR3 spans 15 amino acids. Looked up from germline, CDR1 is SEHNR and CDR2 is FQNEAQ (reference sequence). This CDR3 reads CASSNGQGGSYEQYF. The CDR3 nucleotides are TGTGCCAGCAGCAACGGACAGGGAGGGTCCTACGAGCAGTACTTC.

This clone turned up a few times. The V call is TRBV18, the J call TRBJ2-6; the match to TRBD1 covers 8 bases. Unmatched junction bases numbered 10, after V lost 0 bases and J lost 0 bases. Germline V lookup: CDR1 KGHSH, CDR2 LQKENI. This CDR3 contains 20 residues. The CDR3 protein is CASSPPLTGVPGSGANVLTF. The CDR3 nucleotides read TGTGCCAGCTCACCACCGTTGACAGGGGTCCCGGGCTCTGGGGCCAACGTCCTGACTTTC.

CDR3: CATSRYGTGDDEQYF. In DNA, the CDR3 is TGTGCCACCAGCAGATACGGGACAGGCGATGACGAGCAGTACTTC. This chain uses TRBV15 with TRBJ2-7; 8 bases fit TRBD1. This CDR3 comprises 15 residues. The germline V gene has CDR1 LNHNV and CDR2 YYDKDF (reference sequence). With 2 bases clipped from V and 5 bases from J, the junction kept 8 bases outside the gene matches.

The V gene is TRBV13, the J gene TRBJ2-7, with D tentatively TRBD2 (7 bases). The CDR3 runs to 15 residues. V lost 1 base and J lost 1, with 11 bases in between. From germline, CDR1 is PRHDT and CDR2 FYEKMQ (reference sequence). The CDR3 sequence: CASSLERGGSYEQYF. CDR3 in DNA: TGTGCCAGCAGCTTAGAAAGGGGGGGGTCCTACGAGCAGTACTTC.

V usage is TRBV4-1 and J usage is TRBJ2-7; D is undetermined. V lost 1 base to trimming and J lost 5 bases, with 12 bases between them. Per the germline V gene, CDR1 is MGHRA and CDR2 is YSYEKL. This CDR3 has 14 residues. CDR3: CASSQVTGIDEQYF. The CDR3 bases are TGCGCCAGCAGCCAAGTGACGGGTATCGACGAGCAGTACTTC.

The chain has TRBV12-5 and TRBJ2-1; TRBD2 matches 8 bases. Trimming removed 0 bases from V and 16 bases from J; junction bases left unmatched: 11. From germline, CDR1 is LGHNT and CDR2 FRNRAP. The CDR3 covers 14 residues. CDR3 sequence reads: CASGLVPRGGPVFF. The CDR3 DNA sequence: TGTGCTAGTGGTTTGGTACCCCGGGGGGGGCCGGTTTTCTTC.

The rearrangement links TRBV10-3 to TRBJ2-2, with 8 bases fitting TRBD1. V shed 3 bases and J 2 bases; nucleotides not matched to a gene: 17. The CDR3 is 20 residues long. Germline V gene lookup returns CDR1 ENHRY and CDR2 SYGVKD. CDR3 protein: CAISDLDRADPIPNTGELFF. For the CDR3, the DNA is TGTGCCATCAGTGACCTGGACAGGGCAGATCCTATTCCCAACACCGGGGAGCTGTTTTTT.

This clone has a single count. The same CDR3 can be traced to other DNA sequences in this sample. V is TRBV5-1 and J is TRBJ1-1; the D gene is possibly TRBD1 (5 bases). This CDR3 is 15 amino acids long. The V end was cut by 0 bases, the J end by 1 base, with 10 bases between. Germline V gene lookup returns CDR1 SGHRS and CDR2 YFSETQ. The CDR3 DNA sequence: TGCGCCAGCAGCTTGGCCCCTCAGGGGAACACTGAAGCTTTCTTT. Its translation is CASSLAPQGNTEAFF.